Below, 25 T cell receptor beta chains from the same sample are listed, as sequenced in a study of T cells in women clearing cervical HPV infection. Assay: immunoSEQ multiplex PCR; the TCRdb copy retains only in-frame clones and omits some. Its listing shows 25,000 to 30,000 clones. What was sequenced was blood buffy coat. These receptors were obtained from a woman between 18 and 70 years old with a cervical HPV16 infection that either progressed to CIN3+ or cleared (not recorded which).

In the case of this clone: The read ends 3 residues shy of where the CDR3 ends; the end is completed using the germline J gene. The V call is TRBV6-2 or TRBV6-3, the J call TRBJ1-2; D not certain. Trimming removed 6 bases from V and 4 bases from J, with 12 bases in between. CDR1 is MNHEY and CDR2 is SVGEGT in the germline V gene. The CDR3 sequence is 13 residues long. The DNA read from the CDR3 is TGTGCCAGCAGACCCGACGGGGTCTATGGC. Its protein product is CASRPDGVYG. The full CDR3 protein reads CASRPDGVYGYTF.

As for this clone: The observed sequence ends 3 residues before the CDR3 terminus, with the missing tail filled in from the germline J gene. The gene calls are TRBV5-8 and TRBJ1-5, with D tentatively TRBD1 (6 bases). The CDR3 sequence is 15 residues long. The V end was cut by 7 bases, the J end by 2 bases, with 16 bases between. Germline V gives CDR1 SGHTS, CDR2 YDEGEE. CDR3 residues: CASSSRGAGNQPQHF. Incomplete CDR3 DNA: TGTGCCAGCTCCAGCAGGGGTGCGGGCAATCAGCCC.

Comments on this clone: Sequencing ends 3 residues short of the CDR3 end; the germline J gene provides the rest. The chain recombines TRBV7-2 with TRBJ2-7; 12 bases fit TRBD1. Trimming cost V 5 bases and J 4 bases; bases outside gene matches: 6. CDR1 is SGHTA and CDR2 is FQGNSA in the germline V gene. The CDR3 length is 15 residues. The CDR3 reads CASSLRDRGRYEQYF. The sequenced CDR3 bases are TGTGCCAGCAGCCTCCGGGACAGGGGGCGGTACGAG.

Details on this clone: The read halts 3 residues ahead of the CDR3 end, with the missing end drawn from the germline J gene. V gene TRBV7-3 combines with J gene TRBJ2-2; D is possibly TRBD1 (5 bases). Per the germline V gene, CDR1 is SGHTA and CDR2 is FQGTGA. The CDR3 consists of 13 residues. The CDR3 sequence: CASSLGQDSPLFF. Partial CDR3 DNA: TGTGCCAGCAGCTTGGGGCAGGATTCACCG.

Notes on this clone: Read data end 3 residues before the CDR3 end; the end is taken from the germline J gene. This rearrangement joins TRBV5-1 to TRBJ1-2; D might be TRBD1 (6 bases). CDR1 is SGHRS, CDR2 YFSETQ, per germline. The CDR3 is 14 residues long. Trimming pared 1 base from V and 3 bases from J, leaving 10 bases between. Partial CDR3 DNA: TGCGCCAGCAGCTTGAGGACAGACCACTATGGC. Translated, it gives CASSLRTDHYG. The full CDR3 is CASSLRTDHYGYTF.

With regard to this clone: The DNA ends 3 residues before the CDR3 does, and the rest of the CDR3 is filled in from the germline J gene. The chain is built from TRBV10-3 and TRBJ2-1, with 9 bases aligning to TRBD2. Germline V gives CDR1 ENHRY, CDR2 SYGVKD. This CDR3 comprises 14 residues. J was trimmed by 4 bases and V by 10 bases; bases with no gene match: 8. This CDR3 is CANGAGGKYNEQFF. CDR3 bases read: TGTGCCAACGGAGCGGGAGGCAAATACAATGAG.

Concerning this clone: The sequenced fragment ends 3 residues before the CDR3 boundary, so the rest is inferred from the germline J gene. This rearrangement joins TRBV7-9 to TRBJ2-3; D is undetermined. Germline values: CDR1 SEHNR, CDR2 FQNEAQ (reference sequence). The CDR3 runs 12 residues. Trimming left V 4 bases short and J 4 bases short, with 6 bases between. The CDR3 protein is CASSSQSDTQYF. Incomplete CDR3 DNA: TGTGCCAGCAGCTCCCAATCAGATACG.

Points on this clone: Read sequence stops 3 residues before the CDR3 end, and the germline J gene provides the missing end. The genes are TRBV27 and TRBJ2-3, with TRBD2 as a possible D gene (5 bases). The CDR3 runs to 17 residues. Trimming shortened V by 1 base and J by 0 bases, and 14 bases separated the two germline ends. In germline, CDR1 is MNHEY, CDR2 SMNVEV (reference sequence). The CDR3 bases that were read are TGTGCCAGCAGTTTATTTTCCGCGAGCGGAAGCACAGATACG. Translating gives CASSLFSASGSTDT. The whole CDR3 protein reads CASSLFSASGSTDTQYF.

The sequenced CDR3 bases are TGTGCCAGCAGCTCCTTAACAGGGGACAATGAG. It specifies CASSSLTGDNE. The full CDR3 sequence reads CASSSLTGDNEQFF. The chain couples TRBV11-3 to TRBJ2-1, with TRBD1 matching 7 bases. Sequencing ends 3 residues short of the CDR3 end; the germline J gene provides the rest. Trimming took 4 bases from V and 5 from J; bases not matched to a gene: 5. Germline V gene lookup returns CDR1 SGHNT and CDR2 YENEEA. The CDR3 loop spans 14 amino acids. Based on the CDR3 plus reference TRBV11-3 and TRBJ2-1, the full variable domain is EAGVVQSPRYKIIEKKQPVAFWCNPISGHNTLYWYLQNLGQGPELLIRYENEEAVDDSQLPKDRFSAERLKGVDSTLKIQPAELGDSAVYLCASSSLTGDNEQFFGPGTRLTVL.

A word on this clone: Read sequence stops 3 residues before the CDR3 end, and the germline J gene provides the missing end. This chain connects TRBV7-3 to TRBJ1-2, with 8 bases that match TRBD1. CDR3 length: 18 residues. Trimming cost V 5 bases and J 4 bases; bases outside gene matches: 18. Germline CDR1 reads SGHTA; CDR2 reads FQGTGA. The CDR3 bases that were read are TGTGCCAGCAGCCTTACTCACTCTCCCGGGACAGGATTCTATGGC. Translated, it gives CASSLTHSPGTGFYG. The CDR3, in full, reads CASSLTHSPGTGFYGYTF.

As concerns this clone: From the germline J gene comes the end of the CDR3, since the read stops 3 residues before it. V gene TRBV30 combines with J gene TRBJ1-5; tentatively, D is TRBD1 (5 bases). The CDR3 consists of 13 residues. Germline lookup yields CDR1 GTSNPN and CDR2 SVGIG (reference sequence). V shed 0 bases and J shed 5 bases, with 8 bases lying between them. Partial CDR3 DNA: TGTGCCTGGAGTGTAGGGGTGGATCAGCCC. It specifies CAWSVGVDQP. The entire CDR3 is CAWSVGVDQPQHF.

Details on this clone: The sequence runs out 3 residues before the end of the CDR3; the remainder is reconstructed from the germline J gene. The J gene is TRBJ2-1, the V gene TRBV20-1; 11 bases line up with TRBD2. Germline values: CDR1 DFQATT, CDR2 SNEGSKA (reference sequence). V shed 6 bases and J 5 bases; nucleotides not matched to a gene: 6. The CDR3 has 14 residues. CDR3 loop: CSADSGRDDNEQFF. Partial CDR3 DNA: TGCAGTGCCGATAGCGGGAGGGACGACAATGAG.

CDR3 bases read: TGTGCTAGTGGTCTTGGACAGGGCACAGATACG. Its protein is CASGLGQGTDT. In full, the CDR3 reads CASGLGQGTDTQYF. This chain links TRBV12-5 with TRBJ2-3, with 7 bases fitting TRBD1. The DNA ends 3 residues before the CDR3 does, and the rest of the CDR3 is filled in from the germline J gene. This CDR3 spans 14 amino acids. The germline gives CDR1 LGHNT, CDR2 FRNRAP. Trimming cost V 5 bases and J 1 base; bases outside gene matches: 3.

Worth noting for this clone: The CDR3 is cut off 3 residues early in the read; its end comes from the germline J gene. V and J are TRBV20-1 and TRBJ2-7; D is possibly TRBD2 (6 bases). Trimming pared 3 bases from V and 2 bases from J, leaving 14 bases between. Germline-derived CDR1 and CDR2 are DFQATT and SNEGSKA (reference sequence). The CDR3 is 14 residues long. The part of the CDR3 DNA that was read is TGCAGTGCTAGCAAGGACTACTCAACCTACGAG. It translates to CSASKDYSTYE. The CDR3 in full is CSASKDYSTYEQYF.

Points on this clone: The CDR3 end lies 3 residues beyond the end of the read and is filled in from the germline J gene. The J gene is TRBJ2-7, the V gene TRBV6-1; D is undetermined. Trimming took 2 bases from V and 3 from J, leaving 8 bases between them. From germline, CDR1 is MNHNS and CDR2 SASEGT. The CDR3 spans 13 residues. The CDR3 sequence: CASSERNSYEQYF. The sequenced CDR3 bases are TGTGCCAGCAGTGAAAGGAACAGCTACGAG.

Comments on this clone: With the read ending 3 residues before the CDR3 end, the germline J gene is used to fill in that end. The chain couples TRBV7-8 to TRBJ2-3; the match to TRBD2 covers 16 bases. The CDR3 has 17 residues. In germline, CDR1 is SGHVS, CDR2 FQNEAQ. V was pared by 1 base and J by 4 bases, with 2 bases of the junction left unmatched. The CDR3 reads CASSLEGTSGGADTQYF. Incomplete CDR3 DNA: TGTGCCAGCAGCTTAGAAGGGACTAGCGGGGGGGCAGATACG.

The CDR3 bases that were read are TGTGCCAGCAGCCCAAGCGCTAGCGACGGGACA. Protein sequence: CASSPSASDGT. The whole CDR3 is CASSPSASDGTAFF. The chain joins TRBV7-3 to TRBJ1-1, with TRBD1 as a possible D gene (5 bases). From the germline J gene comes the end of the CDR3, since the read stops 3 residues before it. Germline CDR1 and CDR2: SGHTA and FQGTGA. This CDR3 has 14 residues.

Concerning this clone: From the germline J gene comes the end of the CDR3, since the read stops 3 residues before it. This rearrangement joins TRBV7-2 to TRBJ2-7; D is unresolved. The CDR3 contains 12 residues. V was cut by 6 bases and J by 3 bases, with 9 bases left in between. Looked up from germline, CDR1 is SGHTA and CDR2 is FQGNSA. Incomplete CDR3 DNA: TGTGCCAGCAGAAGCGAGAGCTACGAG. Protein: CASRSESYE. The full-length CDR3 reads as CASRSESYEQYF.

Incomplete CDR3 DNA: TGTGCCAGCACCGAGCAGGCACAAGAGACG. Protein sequence: CASTEQAQET. The whole CDR3 protein reads CASTEQAQETQYF. The rearrangement uses TRBV2 and TRBJ2-3, with D uncertain. From the germline J gene comes the end of the CDR3, since the read stops 3 residues before it. This CDR3 comprises 13 residues. Germline loops: CDR1 SNHLY, CDR2 FYNNEI.

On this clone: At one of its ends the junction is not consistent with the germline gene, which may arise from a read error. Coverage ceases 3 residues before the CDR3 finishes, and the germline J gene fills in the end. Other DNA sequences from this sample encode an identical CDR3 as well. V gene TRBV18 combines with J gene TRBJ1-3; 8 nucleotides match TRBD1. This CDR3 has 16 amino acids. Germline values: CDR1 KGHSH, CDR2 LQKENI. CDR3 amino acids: CASSPGTGGSGNTIYF. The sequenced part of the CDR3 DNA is TGTGCCAGCTCACCGGGGACAGGAGGCTCTGGAAACACT.

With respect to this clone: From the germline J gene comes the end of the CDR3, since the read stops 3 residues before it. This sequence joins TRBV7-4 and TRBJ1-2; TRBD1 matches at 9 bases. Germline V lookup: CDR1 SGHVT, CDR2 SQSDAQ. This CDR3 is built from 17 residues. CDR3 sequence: CASSSPRDRVAKNIYTF. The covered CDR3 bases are TGTGCCAGCAGCTCCCCCCGGGACAGGGTAGCCAAAAACATC.

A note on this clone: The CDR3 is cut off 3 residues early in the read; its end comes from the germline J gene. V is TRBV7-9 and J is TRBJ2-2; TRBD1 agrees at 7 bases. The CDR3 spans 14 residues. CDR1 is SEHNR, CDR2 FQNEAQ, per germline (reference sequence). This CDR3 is CASSQGQTNSPLFF. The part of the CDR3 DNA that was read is TGTGCCAGCAGCCAGGGACAGACTAATTCACCG.

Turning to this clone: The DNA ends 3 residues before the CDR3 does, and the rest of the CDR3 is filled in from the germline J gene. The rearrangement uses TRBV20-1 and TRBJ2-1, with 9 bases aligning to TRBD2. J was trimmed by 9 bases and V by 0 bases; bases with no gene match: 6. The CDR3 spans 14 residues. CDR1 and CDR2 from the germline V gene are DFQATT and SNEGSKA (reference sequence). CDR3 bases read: TGCAGTGCTAGAGAGGTAGCGGGAGCGGGTGAG. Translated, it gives CSAREVAGAGE. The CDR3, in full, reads CSAREVAGAGEQFF.

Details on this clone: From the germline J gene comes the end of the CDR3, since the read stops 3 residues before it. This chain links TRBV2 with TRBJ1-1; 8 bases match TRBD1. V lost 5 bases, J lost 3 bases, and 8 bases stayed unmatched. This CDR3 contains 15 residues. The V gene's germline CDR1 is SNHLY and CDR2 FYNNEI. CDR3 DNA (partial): TGTGCCAGCAGTAAGAGGACAGGGATGGACACTGAA. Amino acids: CASSKRTGMDTE. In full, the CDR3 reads CASSKRTGMDTEAFF.

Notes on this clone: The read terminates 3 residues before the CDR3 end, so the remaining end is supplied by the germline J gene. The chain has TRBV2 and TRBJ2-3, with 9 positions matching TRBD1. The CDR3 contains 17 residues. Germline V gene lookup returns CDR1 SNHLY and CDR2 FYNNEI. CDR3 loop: CASSESPRTGGGQPQYF. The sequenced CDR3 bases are TGTGCCAGCAGTGAATCGCCCCGTACAGGGGGCGGTCAGCCG.